The source of this T cell receptor beta chain is a study of cytomegalovirus exposure and HLA in healthy donors. Study observations and caveats: One cluster of highly shared sequence variants probably arose as a sequencing artifact.

Trimming stripped 0 bases from V and 1 base from J, with 4 bases between. The germline gives CDR1 KGHSH, CDR2 LQKENI. The CDR3 has 13 amino acids. The PCR was carried out with 60 Vbeta primers and 13 Jbeta primers. Profiled with immunoSEQ multiplex PCR; TCRdb holds only in-frame clones, not every one. Counted here are under 85,000 clones, about 82% occurring once; the ten biggest clones make up approximately 4.2%. A note on this clone: What it recognizes is unknown.

This receptor was obtained from a woman aged 25-40 years in good health and CMV-seronegative. The sequenced sample was PBMCs. The genes are TRBV18 and TRBJ2-7; no reliable D call. The CDR3 protein is CASSPPESYEQYF. The CDR3 bases are TGTGCCAGCTCACCACCCGAGTCCTACGAGCAGTACTTC.